This TCR beta chain was captured in a study of vaccination effects on CD4 cells after COVID-19. Prior to sequencing, the ViraFEST assay stimulated PBMC with viral peptide pools, which expanded the antigen-specific CD4+ T cells. CD4+ T cells were isolated after around ten days of culture. Neither prior SARS-CoV-2 infection nor positive nucleocapsid antibodies were present in the vaccine recipients. Details on this clone: Its antigen is undetermined.

Assay used: immunoSEQ multiplex PCR; TCRdb lists only in-frame clones, some missing. The data show 70,000 or so clones, roughly 79% seen once. This sample comprised CD4+ T cells from PBMCs cultured with SARS-CoV-2 spike peptides, obtained before COVID-19 vaccination. This sequence was found in a human donor who received a COVID-19 vaccine.

Here the CDR3 DNA reads TGTGCCACGGGGGGGAGAAATAGCAATCAGCCCCAGCATTTT. Translating it yields CATGGRNSNQPQHF. The chain combines TRBV24-1 with TRBJ1-5; D perhaps matches TRBD1 (5 bases). Germline CDR1 and CDR2: KGHDR and SFDVKD. The ends were cut back, 10 bases at V and 0 bases at J, with 12 bases in the middle. This CDR3 has 14 residues.